Following are 27 T cell receptor beta chains from one sample sequenced in a study of CD8 T cells in Susac syndrome. The RNA, about 0.45 to 1 ug, was put through reverse transcription using random hexamers. TCRdb re-derived calls from the immunoSEQ multiplex PCR reads in MiXCR, one entry per CDR3 protein. The sample lists 100,000 or so distinct CDR3 sequences; roughly 94% were seen once. What was sequenced was CD4+ T cells from PBMCs. All receptors come from a human donor with Susac syndrome.

This chain links TRBV28 with TRBJ1-1, with D hard to call. From germline, CDR1 is MDHEN and CDR2 SYDVKM. V lost 4 bases, J lost 3 bases, and 3 bases lay in between. There are 11 residues in the CDR3. For the CDR3, the DNA is TGTGCCAGCAGTTACTACACTGAAGCTTTCTTT. Protein sequence: CASSYYTEAFF.

J is TRBJ1-2 and V is TRBV11-3, with 7 nucleotides matching TRBD1. J was trimmed by 8 bases and V by 5 bases; bases with no gene match: 8. Germline V gene sequence: CDR1 SGHNT, CDR2 YENEEA. The CDR3 is 13 residues long. CDR3 residues: CASSHRQGRGYTF. As DNA, the CDR3 is TGTGCCAGCAGCCACAGACAGGGACGCGGCTACACCTTC.

The chain links TRBV3-1 to TRBJ1-5; D call uncertain. CDR3 length equals 13 residues. Deletions cut 0 bases from V and 6 bases from J, with 6 bases between. The germline V gene encodes CDR1 LGHDT and CDR2 YNNKEL (reference sequence). The CDR3 bases are TGTGCCAGCAGCCAAGATATCGCTCAGCCCCAGCATTTT. This sequence encodes CASSQDIAQPQHF. Supplemented by reference TRBV3-1 and TRBJ1-5, the full variable domain reads DTAVSQTPKYLVTQMGNDKSIKCEQNLGHDTMYWYKQDSKKFLKIMFSYNNKELIINETVPNRFSPKSPDKAHLNLHINSLELGDSAVYFCASSQDIAQPQHFGDGTRLSIL.

The rearrangement joins TRBV20-1 to TRBJ1-6; D not resolved. The germline V gene encodes CDR1 DFQATT and CDR2 SNEGSKA (reference sequence). V was shortened by 6 bases and J by 0 bases, with 9 bases between the two germline ends. This CDR3 has 14 residues. The CDR3 region has the DNA TGCAGTGCCGGAGGGAGCTCCTATAATTCACCCCTCCACTTT. Translated: CSAGGSSYNSPLHF.

This rearrangement joins TRBV15 to TRBJ2-2; D unresolved. V lost 6 bases and J lost 5, with 10 bases in between. The CDR3 is 13 amino acids. Germline-derived CDR1 and CDR2 are LNHNV and YYDKDF (reference sequence). The CDR3 DNA sequence: TGTGCCACCAGGCTCTCTCGTACCGGGGAGCTGTTTTTT. Translation gives CATRLSRTGELFF.

The count of this clonotype is one. J is TRBJ1-2 and V is TRBV18, with unresolved D. The CDR3 length is 14 residues. Germline CDR1 KGHSH, CDR2 LQKENI. The germline V and J ends were trimmed by 3 bases and 1 base, with 9 bases remaining between them. CDR3 protein: CASSPAGFNYGYTF. Here the CDR3 DNA reads TGTGCCAGCTCACCCGCAGGTTTTAACTATGGCTACACCTTC.

The genes are TRBV20-1 and TRBJ1-2; D gene uncertain. The V and J ends lost 3 bases and 2 bases respectively, with 13 bases between them. The CDR3 covers 14 residues. Germline-derived CDR1 and CDR2 are DFQATT and SNEGSKA (reference sequence). The CDR3 loop is CSARTSPTNYGYTF. CDR3 coding DNA: TGCAGTGCTAGGACCTCCCCGACGAACTATGGCTACACCTTC.

The rearrangement links TRBV5-1 to TRBJ2-5, with 7 positions matching TRBD1. Germline assignment: CDR1 SGHRS and CDR2 YFSETQ. This CDR3 spans 14 amino acids. J was trimmed by 4 bases and V by 0 bases; bases with no gene match: 3. CDR3 sequence reads: CASSLGGDRETQYF. The CDR3 nucleotides are TGCGCCAGCAGCTTGGGAGGGGACAGAGAGACCCAGTACTTC.

The chain is built from TRBV15 and TRBJ2-6, with TRBD1 matching over 8 bases. V lost 0 bases and J lost 2; bases outside the gene matches: 6. CDR1 and CDR2 from the germline V gene are LNHNV and YYDKDF (reference sequence). CDR3 length: 18 amino acids. The CDR3 loop reads CATSRDRDRLAGANVLTF. CDR3 in DNA: TGTGCCACCAGCAGAGACCGGGACAGGCTTGCTGGGGCCAACGTCCTGACTTTC. Complete variable domain (other parts from reference TRBV15 and TRBJ2-6): DAMVIQNPRYQVTQFGKPVTLSCSQTLNHNVMYWYQQKSSQAPKLLFHYYDKDFNNEADTPDNFQSRRPNTSFCFLDIRSPGLGDTAMYLCATSRDRDRLAGANVLTFGAGSRLTVL.

This clonotype was seen only once. V and J are TRBV15 and TRBJ1-2, with a possible D match to TRBD1 (5 bases). Germline assignment: CDR1 LNHNV and CDR2 YYDKDF (reference sequence). The CDR3 extends over 13 amino acids. Trimming pared 5 bases from V and 8 bases from J, leaving 15 bases between. CDR3 in DNA: TGTGCCACCAGCCGAACAAGGGGCTGGGGCTACACCTTC. Protein product: CATSRTRGWGYTF. Together with reference TRBV15 and TRBJ1-2, the CDR3 gives the full variable domain: DAMVIQNPRYQVTQFGKPVTLSCSQTLNHNVMYWYQQKSSQAPKLLFHYYDKDFNNEADTPDNFQSRRPNTSFCFLDIRSPGLGDTAMYLCATSRTRGWGYTFGSGTRLTVV.

The chain has TRBV4-3 and TRBJ1-1; D uncertain. The CDR3 totals 16 residues. Germline V gives CDR1 LGHNA, CDR2 YSLEER. Trimming stripped 4 bases from V and 1 base from J, with 16 bases between. Here the CDR3 reads CASSLLGYGTNTEAFF. CDR3 sequence (DNA): TGCGCCAGCAGCCTCCTGGGGTACGGAACGAACACTGAAGCTTTCTTT.

The chain recombines TRBV20-1 with TRBJ2-3; 7 nucleotides match TRBD2. This CDR3 has 13 amino acids. Trimming cost V 7 bases and J 0 bases; bases outside gene matches: 4. Germline CDR1 reads DFQATT; CDR2 reads SNEGSKA (reference sequence). The CDR3 DNA reads as TGCAGTGGAGTAGCGGGCAGCACAGATACGCAGTATTTT. As protein: CSGVAGSTDTQYF.

The genes are TRBV12-3 or TRBV12-4 and TRBJ2-2; D is possibly TRBD1 (5 bases). The CDR3 runs 17 residues. V was pared by 6 bases and J by 4 bases, with 21 bases between. The CDR3 is CASSTSPAQGFTGELFF. CDR3 nucleotide sequence: TGTGCCAGCAGCACCTCCCCGGCCCAGGGTTTCACCGGGGAGCTGTTTTTT.

The chain joins TRBV2 to TRBJ1-5; the D is unclear. CDR1 and CDR2 from the germline V gene are SNHLY and FYNNEI. The CDR3 totals 12 residues. Deletions cut 4 bases from V and 4 bases from J, with 5 bases between. In DNA form, the CDR3 reads TGTGCCAGCAGTGGGGATAATCAGCCCCAGCATTTT. This sequence encodes CASSGDNQPQHF.

This clonotype has just a few counts. The chain is built from TRBV7-2 and TRBJ1-6; D perhaps matches TRBD1 (5 bases). Per germline, CDR1 SGHTA and CDR2 FQGNSA. Trimming pared 11 bases from V and 5 bases from J, leaving 13 bases between. The length of the CDR3 is 13 residues. CDR3 protein: CAQGGRNNSPLHF. The CDR3 region has the DNA TGTGCCCAGGGAGGCCGGAATAATTCACCCCTCCACTTT.

The chain uses TRBV9 and TRBJ2-2, with 14 bases fitting TRBD2. The V and J ends lost 4 bases and 4 bases, in that order; junction bases with no gene match: 9. The CDR3 runs 18 residues. Germline V gene sequence: CDR1 SGDLS, CDR2 YYNGEE. The CDR3 nucleotides read TGTGCCAGCAGCAGCCGGACTAGCGGGGGGCTGGGCACCGGGGAGCTGTTTTTT. This encodes CASSSRTSGGLGTGELFF.

V is TRBV4-1 and J is TRBJ1-2; D is unclear. Germline V gives CDR1 MGHRA, CDR2 YSYEKL. V lost 6 bases to trimming and J lost 3 bases, with 17 bases between them. The CDR3 has 15 amino acids. Written as DNA, the CDR3 is TGCGCCAGCAGTCCAGAACGATTAATTTACTATGGCTACACCTTC. Protein product: CASSPERLIYYGYTF.

In this sample, this clonotype turned up once. V and J are TRBV12-3 or TRBV12-4 and TRBJ1-5; D unclear. This CDR3 comprises 12 residues. Trimming removed 2 bases at V and 8 bases at J, with 7 bases between. The CDR3 DNA follows: TGTGCCAGCAGTTTAATGAGCAAGCCCCAGCATTTT. Its translation: CASSLMSKPQHF.

The chain is built from TRBV20-1 and TRBJ2-3; D possibly corresponds to TRBD2 (6 bases). The CDR3 is 18 amino acids. The germline CDR1 and CDR2 sequences are DFQATT and SNEGSKA (reference sequence). V gave up 0 bases and J gave up 7 bases, with 26 bases separating them. The CDR3 spells CSARDHFGTLRPTNTQYF. CDR3 coding DNA: TGCAGTGCTAGAGATCATTTTGGGACTCTGAGGCCCACGAATACGCAGTATTTT.

The chain has TRBV5-4 and TRBJ2-7; 8 positions agree with TRBD2. Losses at the gene ends were 1 base for V and 4 bases for J; bases not matched to a gene: 1. The CDR3 totals 13 residues. Germline V gene sequence: CDR1 SGHNT, CDR2 YYREEE (reference sequence). CDR3 nucleotide sequence: TGTGCCAGCAGCTTGCCGGGGGGGTACGAGCAGTACTTC. Translation gives CASSLPGGYEQYF.

V and J are TRBV20-1 and TRBJ1-2; no firm D call. Trimming removed 0 bases at V and 2 bases at J, with 7 bases between. The CDR3 totals 13 residues. Germline CDR1 DFQATT, CDR2 SNEGSKA (reference sequence). CDR3 protein: CSARDRENYGYTF. As DNA, the CDR3 is TGCAGTGCTAGAGACAGAGAGAACTATGGCTACACCTTC.

The chain is built from TRBV28 and TRBJ2-7; TRBD1 might be the D (6 bases). CDR1 and CDR2 (germline): MDHEN, SYDVKM. The CDR3 loop spans 14 amino acids. Trimming shortened V by 1 base and J by 4 bases, and 11 bases separated the two germline ends. In DNA form, the CDR3 reads TGTGCCAGCAGTTTATTTCGCAGGGGTTACGAGCAGTACTTC. It encodes CASSLFRRGYEQYF.

In DNA, the CDR3 is TGCAGTGCTGTTCAGACAGGCGTTAATTCACCCCTCCACTTT. Translation gives CSAVQTGVNSPLHF. The chain carries TRBV20-1 and TRBJ1-6; D may be TRBD1 (6 bases). The ends were cut back, 5 bases at V and 6 bases at J, with 14 bases in the middle. Per the germline V gene, CDR1 is DFQATT and CDR2 is SNEGSKA (reference sequence). The CDR3 is made up of 14 amino acids.

V is TRBV19 and J is TRBJ2-7; the D gene is possibly TRBD1 (5 bases). The germline gives CDR1 LNHDA, CDR2 SQIVND (reference sequence). Trimming took 5 bases from V and 1 from J, leaving 18 bases between them. CDR3 size: 16 residues. The CDR3 DNA follows: TGTGCCAGTAGTCCCTCACGTGGGGCAGGTTCCTACGAGCAGTACTTC. Amino acid sequence: CASSPSRGAGSYEQYF.

Remarks on this clonotype: A junction end diverges from the germline sequence, so it may reflect a read error. This chain uses TRBV7-3 with TRBJ2-1, with a tentative D call TRBD2 (6 bases). The CDR3 consists of 13 residues. The V gene's germline CDR1 is SGHTA and CDR2 FQGTGA. CDR3 protein: CASSLTSSNEQFF. For the CDR3, the DNA is TGTGCCAGCAGCCTAACTAGCTCCAATGAGCAGTTCTTC.

This clonotype was detected only once. The gene calls are TRBV30 and TRBJ1-2, with D perhaps matching TRBD1 (5 bases). Germline CDR1 and CDR2: GTSNPN and SVGIG (reference sequence). V lost 0 bases and J 8 bases, leaving 19 bases between the germline ends. The CDR3 runs to 15 residues. The CDR3 DNA reads TGTGCCTGGAGTGTACGGGGGATTCGCCCCCAGGGCTACACCTTC. Amino acids: CAWSVRGIRPQGYTF.

The chain carries TRBV7-2 and TRBJ2-7, with 8 positions matching TRBD2. The CDR3 covers 15 residues. Germline V gene data show CDR1 as SGHTA and CDR2 as FQGNSA. Losses at the gene ends were 4 bases for V and 6 bases for J; bases not matched to a gene: 11. As DNA, the CDR3 is TGTGCCAGCAGCTCCTTGGCGGGGGGCTTAGCCGAGCAGTACTTC. The encoded protein is CASSSLAGGLAEQYF. The full variable domain, in which reference TRBV7-2 and TRBJ2-7 provide the parts outside the CDR3, is GAGVSQSPSNKVTEKGKDVELRCDPISGHTALYWYRQSLGQGLEFLIYFQGNSAPDKSGLPSDRFSAERTGGSVSTLTIQRTQQEDSAVYLCASSSLAGGLAEQYFGPGTRLTVT.